Below are 22 T cell receptor beta chains sequenced from a single sample in a study of regulatory T cells in long-lasting Graves disease. Building the TCR beta libraries relied on iRepertoire HTBI primers, and CDR3 regions underwent Arm-PCR. Using its own MiXCR run on the multiplex PCR reads, TCRdb lists one record per CDR3 protein. The table lists a few hundred thousand distinct CDR3 sequences, 23% of them singletons. Time point reported: persistent/refractory GD, antithyroid drugs over 5 years with positive TRAb. From RNA extracted from PBMCs, the TCR library was made. The input for sequencing was peripheral blood mononuclear cells (PBMCs), taken when the disease was refractory, from a patient treated with antithyroid drugs. The receptor source for this set is a female donor with Graves disease.

Many counts were recorded for this clonotype. The genes are TRBV29-1 and TRBJ2-2; D not resolved. CDR3 size: 13 residues. V lost 5 bases to trimming and J lost 3 bases, with 10 bases between them. Germline-derived CDR1 and CDR2 are SQVTM and ANQGSEA. The CDR3: CSVITRDTGELFF. CDR3 in DNA: TGCAGCGTTATAACGCGTGACACCGGGGAGCTGTTTTTT.

As concerns this clonotype: This sequence may be a read error, since a much larger clone differs from it by one base. The CDR3 DNA reads TGTGCCACCAGCAGAGGGCGGGGACAGGGAGTTGGCTACATCTTC. Translated: CATSRGRGQGVGYIF. This sequence joins TRBV15 and TRBJ1-2; 9 nucleotides agree with TRBD1. The CDR3 runs 15 residues. Per germline, CDR1 LNHNV and CDR2 YYDKDF (reference sequence).

This clonotype was counted many times. The chain recombines TRBV7-2 with TRBJ2-5; D possibly uses TRBD1 or TRBD2 (5 bases each). The CDR3 has 12 residues. The V gene lost 3 bases and the J gene lost 5 bases, with 7 bases spanning the gap. CDR1 is SGHTA and CDR2 is FQGNSA in the germline V gene. The CDR3 region is CASSLGDETQYF. Here the CDR3 DNA reads TGTGCCAGCAGCTTGGGGGATGAGACCCAGTACTTC.

The chain has TRBV12-3 or TRBV12-4 and TRBJ2-1, with D perhaps TRBD1 or TRBD2 (5 bases each). Trimming removed 3 bases at V and 6 bases at J, with 12 bases between. CDR3 length equals 14 residues. CDR3 coding DNA: TGTGCCAGCAGTTTGCTGGGTGGGGGCAATGAGCAGTTCTTC. Encoded protein: CASSLLGGGNEQFF.

This clonotype was picked up a small number of times. J is TRBJ1-5 and V is TRBV19; D is undetermined. The CDR3 length is 15 residues. The germline V gene has CDR1 LNHDA and CDR2 SQIVND (reference sequence). V was shortened by 1 base and J by 3 bases, with 10 bases between the two germline ends. CDR3 loop: CASSIGLNFNQPQHF. In DNA form, the CDR3 reads TGTGCCAGTAGTATAGGGCTAAACTTCAATCAGCCCCAGCATTTT.

This clonotype was seen at least ten times. The chain links TRBV6-2 or TRBV6-3 to TRBJ2-5, with D unclear. The CDR3 covers 13 residues. V was clipped by 5 bases and J by 13 bases, with 20 bases between them. Germline CDR1 MNHEY, CDR2 SVGEGT. The CDR3 protein is CASSEDPDGLPYF. As DNA, the CDR3 is TGTGCCAGCAGTGAAGATCCCGACGGCCTTCCGTACTTC.

There are many counts of this clonotype. This chain joins TRBV2 and TRBJ1-6; D call uncertain. Germline loops: CDR1 SNHLY, CDR2 FYNNEI. V lost 6 bases, J lost 0 bases, and 18 bases lay in between. The CDR3 runs to 18 residues. CDR3 loop: CASRNGPITGSYNSPLHF. The CDR3 bases are TGTGCCAGCAGAAACGGACCGATCACGGGCTCCTATAATTCACCCCTCCACTTT. Together with reference TRBV2 and TRBJ1-6, the CDR3 gives the full variable domain: EPEVTQTPSHQVTQMGQEVILRCVPISNHLYFYWYRQILGQKVEFLVSFYNNEISEKSEIFDDQFSVERPDGSNFTLKIRSTKLEDSAMYFCASRNGPITGSYNSPLHFGNGTRLTVT.

The chain has TRBV3-1 and TRBJ1-1; TRBD1 aligns across 9 bases. CDR3 size: 15 residues. V lost 1 base and J lost 1; bases outside the gene matches: 1. Germline CDR1 and CDR2: LGHDT and YNNKEL (reference sequence). Written as DNA, the CDR3 is TGTGCCAGCAGCCAAGCGGGACAGGGGAACACTGAAGCTTTCTTT. Translating it yields CASSQAGQGNTEAFF.

The chain is built from TRBV7-8 and TRBJ2-3; the D gene is possibly TRBD2 (6 bases). The germline V gene has CDR1 SGHVS and CDR2 FQNEAQ. Trimming cost V 5 bases and J 0 bases, with 12 bases left between them. The CDR3 totals 15 residues. The CDR3 spells CASSLGGPSTDTQYF. In DNA, the CDR3 is TGTGCCAGCAGCCTAGGAGGGCCGAGCACAGATACGCAGTATTTT.

A remark on this clonotype: A much larger clone sits a single nucleotide away, making a read error possible. This chain connects TRBV27 to TRBJ2-7; perhaps TRBD2 as D (5 bases). The CDR3 spans 17 residues. Germline V gene lookup returns CDR1 MNHEY and CDR2 SMNVEV (reference sequence). In nucleotides, the CDR3 is TGTGCCAGCAGTTTCACGAGCTCTAGCCCCGTAGGGTACGGGCAGTACTTC. This sequence encodes CASSFTSSSPVGYGQYF.

The CDR3 nucleotides read TGTGCCAGCAGGGGACTAGCGGGTACTTACAATGAGCAGTTCTTC. It codes for CASRGLAGTYNEQFF. This chain uses TRBV6-1 with TRBJ2-1; 12 positions match TRBD2. The germline V gene encodes CDR1 MNHNS and CDR2 SASEGT. V trimming: 6 bases; J trimming: 4 bases; junction bases outside the gene matches: 4. This CDR3 comprises 15 residues.

The gene calls are TRBV10-3 and TRBJ1-4; D is undetermined. The CDR3 spans 13 residues. Germline lookup yields CDR1 ENHRY and CDR2 SYGVKD. V was shortened by 2 bases and J by 6 bases, with 7 bases between the two germline ends. The CDR3 DNA is TGTGCCATCAGTGAGCGAAGGGATGAAAAACTGTTTTTT. Its protein is CAISERRDEKLFF.

J is TRBJ2-7 and V is TRBV7-2; 13 nucleotides match TRBD2. V trimming: 5 bases; J trimming: 1 base; junction bases outside the gene matches: 5. The CDR3 extends over 16 amino acids. From germline, CDR1 is SGHTA and CDR2 FQGNSA. The CDR3 spells CASSTRTSGRSYEQYF. The CDR3 region has the DNA TGTGCCAGCAGCACCCGGACTAGCGGGAGATCCTACGAGCAGTACTTC.

This clonotype was counted only a few times. The chain recombines TRBV6-2 or TRBV6-3 with TRBJ2-7; 8 nucleotides line up with TRBD1. The junction had 5 bases not matched to a gene; V was cut back by 6 bases and J by 4 bases. This CDR3 contains 13 residues. Germline lookup yields CDR1 MNHEY and CDR2 SVGEGT. CDR3 in DNA: TGTGCCAGCAGCGCGGGACAGGATTACGAGCAGTACTTC. As protein: CASSAGQDYEQYF.

The chain links TRBV20-1 to TRBJ2-5, with 7 bases lining up with TRBD1. V gave up 0 bases and J gave up 4 bases; unmatched junction bases: 5. Germline V gene data show CDR1 as DFQATT and CDR2 as SNEGSKA (reference sequence). CDR3 size: 14 residues. The CDR3 nucleotides read TGCAGTGCTAGAGACTACCGGGACAGAGAGACCCAGTACTTC. Encoded protein: CSARDYRDRETQYF.

The V gene is TRBV15, the J gene TRBJ2-7; 7 bases map to TRBD1. The germline gives CDR1 LNHNV, CDR2 YYDKDF (reference sequence). The V gene end was trimmed by 0 bases and the J gene end by 5 bases; junction bases not matched to a gene: 7. The CDR3 runs 15 residues. CDR3 in DNA: TGTGCCACCAGCAGAGACGACAGGGAAGGGCACGAGCAGTACTTC. This sequence encodes CATSRDDREGHEQYF. The complete variable domain, with remaining parts taken from reference TRBV15 and TRBJ2-7, reads DAMVIQNPRYQVTQFGKPVTLSCSQTLNHNVMYWYQQKSSQAPKLLFHYYDKDFNNEADTPDNFQSRRPNTSFCFLDIRSPGLGDTAMYLCATSRDDREGHEQYFGPGTRLTVT.

This clonotype was seen a handful of times. The gene calls are TRBV10-2 and TRBJ1-1; D is uncertain. The CDR3 is 12 residues long. The V gene lost 10 bases and the J gene lost 1 base, with 10 bases spanning the gap. CDR1 is WSHSY, CDR2 SAAADI, per germline. CDR3 protein: CATKAGNTEAFF. The DNA for the CDR3 is TGCGCCACCAAGGCAGGGAACACTGAAGCTTTCTTT.

This sequence joins TRBV29-1 and TRBJ2-5; 7 bases agree with TRBD2. Per the germline V gene, CDR1 is SQVTM and CDR2 is ANQGSEA. This CDR3 has 15 residues. V was pared by 6 bases and J by 4 bases, with 14 bases of the junction left unmatched. The CDR3 loop is CSVAPGLHSSETQYF. The CDR3 DNA follows: TGCAGCGTAGCACCGGGACTACACTCCTCAGAGACCCAGTACTTC.

This clonotype showed up many times. This chain connects TRBV2 to TRBJ2-1, with TRBD2 identical over 7 bases. The germline V gene encodes CDR1 SNHLY and CDR2 FYNNEI. The CDR3 length is 14 residues. Germline trimming cut 6 bases from V and 3 bases from J; bases unmatched to any gene: 5. CDR3 DNA sequence: TGTGCCAGCAGGTTAGCGGGCAACTACAATGAGCAGTTCTTC. Translating gives CASRLAGNYNEQFF.

This clonotype has a handful of counts. The chain is built from TRBV28 and TRBJ2-1; weak D call: TRBD2 (6 bases). Trimming took off 4 bases at V and 10 bases at J, with 26 bases between the two ends. From germline, CDR1 is MDHEN and CDR2 SYDVKM. The CDR3 length is 17 residues. DNA of the CDR3: TGTGCCAGCAGTTCCCCCTTTCGGGGTAGCGGAGAGGGGGAGCAGTTCTTC. This translates into CASSSPFRGSGEGEQFF.

This clonotype was found many times. The chain has TRBV28 and TRBJ2-5; 9 bases are shared with TRBD1. J gave up 5 bases and V 8 bases, and 6 bases lay outside the gene matches. Germline lookup yields CDR1 MDHEN and CDR2 SYDVKM. The CDR3 runs to 13 residues. The CDR3 sequence: CASQGQGRETQYF. For the CDR3, the DNA is TGTGCCAGCCAGGGACAGGGCAGGGAGACCCAGTACTTC.

In the case of this clonotype: A read error is possible here, since a much larger clone lies one base away. V usage is TRBV29-1 and J usage is TRBJ2-7, with 8 bases lining up with TRBD2. Germline-derived CDR1 and CDR2 are SQVTM and ANQGSEA. This CDR3 has 13 residues. Trimming removed 6 bases from V and 3 bases from J; junction bases left unmatched: 7. CDR3 sequence: CSVLITSGYEQYF. CDR3 coding DNA: TGCAGCGTGCTAATTACTAGCGGCTACGAGCAGTACTTC.